This is a list of T cell receptor beta chains from one sample in a study of neoadjuvant nivolumab and ipilimumab in lung cancer. The protocol was immunoSEQ multiplex PCR, while the TCRdb copy is restricted to in-frame clones and leaves out a portion. The sample has fewer than 30,000 clones; roughly three quarters are singletons. This specimen was tumor tissue, taken after neoadjuvant nivolumab, alone or with ipilimumab, at or shortly before surgery. Receptors were obtained from an adult with non-small cell lung cancer. CDR3s include the opening cysteine and the closing phenylalanine or tryptophan. A D gene is named only where the DNA matches it firmly. Clone size is not always given. Where it is, it says once, few, many or a class for expanded clones.

v_gene	j_gene	d_gene	abundance	CDR3nt	CDR3aa
TRBV7-8	TRBJ1-1	.	.	TGTGCCAGCAGCTTAGGGGGGGGTTACACTGAAGCTTTCTTT	CASSLGGGYTEAFF
TRBV5-6	TRBJ2-3	.	.	TGTGCCAGCAGCAACGAGGGACTCCCCCCGGATACGCAGTATTTT	CASSNEGLPPDTQYF
TRBV6-5	TRBJ2-7	TRBD2	few	TGTGCCAGCAGTTACCGACTAGCCGGCGAGCAGTACTTC	CASSYRLAGEQYF
TRBV30	TRBJ2-3	TRBD2	.	TGTGCCTGGAGTCTCCGGGTAGCGGGGGGTCAAGATACGCAGTATTTT	CAWSLRVAGGQDTQYF
TRBV5-6	TRBJ2-7	.	.	TGTGCCAGCACAACAGGGAACTCCTACGAGCAGTACTTC	CASTTGNSYEQYF
TRBV7-9	TRBJ2-2	TRBD2	.	TGTGCCAGCAGCACTACTCCGGGACTAGCGGACACCGGGGAGCTGTTTTTT	CASSTTPGLADTGELFF
TRBV4-2	TRBJ2-7	TRBD2	few	TGTGCCAGCAGCCAAGGACCCAGACGAAGCGGGGGGGCCGACGAGCAGTACTTC	CASSQGPRRSGGADEQYF
TRBV6-1	TRBJ1-2	TRBD1	.	TGTGCCAGCAGAGGACAGGGGGACAACTATGGCTACACCTTC	CASRGQGDNYGYTF
TRBV5-4	TRBJ2-7	.	.	TGTGCCAGCAGCTTGGCGGGGACGGGGTACGAGCAGTACTTC	CASSLAGTGYEQYF
TRBV14	TRBJ2-3	.	.	TGTGCCAGCAGCCCGACTAGTTTTTCCCTCTTAACGCAGTATTTT	CASSPTSFSLLTQYF
TRBV2	TRBJ2-1	.	.	TGTGCCAGCAGTTTCGGACAGCCCAAAAATGAGCAGTTCTTC	CASSFGQPKNEQFF
TRBV5-6	TRBJ2-5	.	.	TGTGCCAGCAGGAAGGTTGGATTCACGCAGTACTTC	CASRKVGFTQYF
TRBV4-1	TRBJ2-7	.	.	TGCGCCAGCAGCCAAGTAGTGGTTGGGGAGCAGTACTTC	CASSQVVVGEQYF
TRBV25-1	TRBJ1-2	TRBD1	.	TGTGCCAGCAGCCCACAGGGGAGCTATGGCTACACCTTC	CASSPQGSYGYTF
TRBV11-2	TRBJ2-5	TRBD2	.	TGTGCCAGCAGCTCGGGACTAGCTGTTATCTGGGAGACCCAGTACTTC	CASSSGLAVIWETQYF
TRBV7-6	TRBJ2-3	.	.	TGTGCCAGCAGCTTATGGGGGGGCACAGATACGCAGTATTTT	CASSLWGGTDTQYF
TRBV16	TRBJ1-2	.	.	TGTGCCAGCAGCCAATCGCGAGAAGTCTATGGCTACACCTTC	CASSQSREVYGYTF
TRBV7-9	TRBJ1-4	.	.	TGTGCCAGCAGCACCGACACGGAAGAAAAACTGTTTTTT	CASSTDTEEKLFF
TRBV19	TRBJ1-2	.	few	TGTGCCAGTAGCGAAACAGGGTTGAGTGGCTACACCTTC	CASSETGLSGYTF
TRBV12-5	TRBJ1-5	.	.	TGTGCTAGTGGTTCGGTCAGGGAGGGGAATCAGCCCCAGCATTTT	CASGSVREGNQPQHF
TRBV4-3	TRBJ2-7	.	.	TGCGCCAGCAGCCAAGATTATCAACAGGGCTACGAGCAGTACTTC	CASSQDYQQGYEQYF
TRBV30	TRBJ1-5	.	.	TGTGCCTGGAGTGTTGGGGGGCACAGCAATCAGCCCCAGCATTTT	CAWSVGGHSNQPQHF